The 25 T cell receptor beta chains given below trace back to one sample, sequenced in a study of blood T cell repertoires in COVID-19. The repertoire was sequenced with immunoSEQ multiplex PCR; TCRdb's copy has only in-frame clones and lacks some. Of about 440,000 clones in the sample, 85% to 90% were seen once. The sample consisted of peripheral blood. The receptors were sampled from a woman in her twenties or thirties with acute or convalescent COVID-19.

CDR3 sequence reads: CASSLGAYEQYF. The CDR3 nucleotides read TGTGCCAGCAGTCTCGGGGCCTACGAGCAGTACTTC. The chain carries TRBV5-6 and TRBJ2-7, with D possibly being TRBD2 (5 bases). Germline CDR1 and CDR2: SGHDT and YYEEEE. The length of the CDR3 is 12 residues. The ends were cut back, 5 bases at V and 2 bases at J, with 8 bases in the middle.

The V gene is TRBV7-6, the J gene TRBJ2-1; 9 nucleotides line up with TRBD1. The V gene's germline CDR1 is SGHVS and CDR2 FNYEAQ. The CDR3 is 17 residues long. V shed 3 bases, J shed 3 bases, and the junction held 9 bases outside the gene matches. CDR3 sequence: CASSLAPRDRDYNEQFF. As DNA, the CDR3 is TGTGCCAGCAGCTTGGCCCCCCGGGACAGGGACTACAATGAGCAGTTCTTC.

The chain has TRBV28 and TRBJ1-3; D possibly corresponds to TRBD1 (6 bases). The CDR3 spans 16 residues. Trimming left V 5 bases short and J 0 bases short, with 14 bases between. Germline-derived CDR1 and CDR2 are MDHEN and SYDVKM. Here the CDR3 reads CASSGGTGNSGNTIYF. CDR3 sequence (DNA): TGTGCCAGCAGTGGGGGCACAGGCAACTCTGGAAACACCATATATTTT. Based on the CDR3 plus reference TRBV28 and TRBJ1-3, the full variable domain is DVKVTQSSRYLVKRTGEKVFLECVQDMDHENMFWYRQDPGLGLRLIYFSYDVKMKEKGDIPEGYSVSREKKERFSLILESASTNQTSMYLCASSGGTGNSGNTIYFGEGSWLTVV.

The V and J genes are TRBV6-1 and TRBJ1-5; 7 nucleotides match TRBD1. CDR1 is MNHNS, CDR2 SASEGT, per germline. V was clipped by 2 bases and J by 0 bases; unmatched bases: 4. The CDR3 sequence is 16 residues long. The CDR3 nucleotides are TGTGCCAGCAGTGAATGGGGGACAGTTAGCAATCAGCCCCAGCATTTT. It codes for CASSEWGTVSNQPQHF.

The chain is built from TRBV7-9 and TRBJ2-3; TRBD2 might be the D (5 bases). The CDR3 runs to 14 residues. V lost 6 bases to trimming and J lost 0 bases, with 10 bases between them. Germline V gene lookup returns CDR1 SEHNR and CDR2 FQNEAQ (reference sequence). DNA of the CDR3: TGTGCCAGCAGTCGAGGGTCTAGCACAGATACGCAGTATTTT. Encoded protein: CASSRGSSTDTQYF.

This clone was detected once. The chain uses TRBV9 and TRBJ2-3; TRBD2 is a possible D gene (5 bases). Germline CDR1 and CDR2: SGDLS and YYNGEE. The CDR3 sequence is 15 residues long. V lost 0 bases and J lost 6, with 14 bases in between. The CDR3 nucleotides read TGTGCCAGCAGCGTAGAAGGACGCGGGCACGATACGCAGTATTTT. Translation: CASSVEGRGHDTQYF.

The chain recombines TRBV7-9 with TRBJ2-4; 11 bases agree with TRBD2. The CDR3 loop spans 15 amino acids. Germline V lookup: CDR1 SEHNR, CDR2 FQNEAQ (reference sequence). J lost 4 bases, V lost 5 bases, and 4 bases had no gene match. The CDR3 DNA is TGTGCCAGCAGCCTTAGCGGGGGGGAGAAAAACATTCAGTACTTC. It yields the protein CASSLSGGEKNIQYF.

This clone occurred once. The J gene is TRBJ1-5, the V gene TRBV10-2, with a possible D match to TRBD1 (6 bases). CDR1 is WSHSY and CDR2 is SAAADI in the germline V gene. The V and J ends lost 2 bases and 7 bases respectively, with 15 bases between them. This CDR3 is 15 amino acids long. The CDR3 sequence: CASSEAPGERQPQHF. CDR3 nucleotides: TGCGCCAGCAGTGAGGCACCAGGGGAACGGCAGCCCCAGCATTTT.

This chain joins TRBV28 and TRBJ1-1; weak D call: TRBD1 (5 bases). V lost 7 bases, J lost 0 bases, and 21 bases lay in between. Germline CDR1 is MDHEN and CDR2 is SYDVKM. The CDR3 totals 17 residues. The CDR3 here is CASTLPPATEMNTEAFF. CDR3 in DNA: TGTGCCAGCACCCTCCCCCCCGCGACAGAAATGAACACTGAAGCTTTCTTT.

The chain joins TRBV7-2 to TRBJ2-5; D possibly corresponds to TRBD2 (7 bases). Germline CDR1 is SGHTA and CDR2 is FQGNSA. Deletions cut 1 base from V and 9 bases from J, with 9 bases between. This CDR3 contains 12 residues. Here the CDR3 reads CASSLGGGAQYF. CDR3 bases: TGTGCCAGCAGCTTAGGCGGGGGCGCCCAGTACTTC.

The rearrangement joins TRBV7-3 to TRBJ2-1; D gene unclear. Germline CDR1 SGHTA, CDR2 FQGTGA. The ends were cut back, 0 bases at V and 9 bases at J, with 9 bases in the middle. This CDR3 is 13 amino acids long. DNA of the CDR3: TGTGCCAGCAGCTTAACCCGCGGCGGTGAGCAGTTCTTC. Encoded protein: CASSLTRGGEQFF.

This sequence joins TRBV11-2 and TRBJ1-2; 7 bases align to TRBD1. Germline V gene lookup returns CDR1 SGHAT and CDR2 FQNNGV. The trim removed 5 bases at V and 0 bases at J, leaving 6 bases unmatched. The CDR3 consists of 15 residues. In DNA, the CDR3 is TGTGCCAGCAGCCTCTCGGACAGGACTAACTATGGCTACACCTTC. Translated, it gives CASSLSDRTNYGYTF.

The chain has TRBV11-2 and TRBJ2-5; no reliable D call. V lost 5 bases and J 6 bases, leaving 13 bases between the germline ends. The CDR3 is 13 residues long. Germline V gene lookup returns CDR1 SGHAT and CDR2 FQNNGV. CDR3 residues: CASSHPPPKTQYF. The CDR3 DNA reads as TGTGCCAGCAGCCACCCCCCACCTAAGACCCAGTACTTC. Full variable domain (missing parts from reference TRBV11-2 and TRBJ2-5): EAGVAQSPRYKIIEKRQSVAFWCNPISGHATLYWYQQILGQGPKLLIQFQNNGVVDDSQLPKDRFSAERLKGVDSTLKIQPAKLEDSAVYLCASSHPPPKTQYFGPGTRLLVL.

The J gene is TRBJ1-2, the V gene TRBV12-3 or TRBV12-4; 7 bases are shared with TRBD1. Trimming took 6 bases from V and 3 from J; bases not matched to a gene: 4. The CDR3 has 13 residues. Here the CDR3 DNA reads TGTGCCAGCAGCCCAGGACAGGACTATGGCTACACCTTC. Translation: CASSPGQDYGYTF.

V usage is TRBV5-6 and J usage is TRBJ1-3, with no clear D. Trimming pared 1 base from V and 0 bases from J, leaving 8 bases between. The CDR3 runs to 15 residues. Germline CDR1 is SGHDT and CDR2 is YYEEEE. The CDR3 region is CASSLPAGSGNTIYF. CDR3 bases: TGTGCCAGCAGCTTGCCCGCGGGCTCTGGAAACACCATATATTTT.

Note on this clone: The junction and the germline gene differ at one end; a read error may be behind it. The CDR3, as DNA: TGTGCCAGCAGTCAAGGACGGGGGAGCACTGAAGCTTTCTTT. It translates to CASSQGRGSTEAFF. This chain connects TRBV3-1 (or the pseudogene TRBV3-2) to TRBJ1-1; TRBD1 might be the D (5 bases). This CDR3 region has 14 residues. Germline V gives CDR1 LGHDT, CDR2 YNNKEL (reference sequence).

The rearrangement links TRBV11-2 to TRBJ1-6; TRBD1 agrees at 10 bases. Germline CDR1 and CDR2: SGHAT and FQNNGV. The CDR3 runs to 17 residues. The trim removed 5 bases at V and 10 bases at J, leaving 14 bases unmatched. The CDR3 reads CASSIYPREDRGSPLHF. The CDR3 nucleotides are TGTGCCAGCAGCATCTACCCCCGGGAGGACAGGGGGTCACCCCTCCACTTT. The variable domain in full, with the rest retrieved from reference TRBV11-2 and TRBJ1-6, is EAGVAQSPRYKIIEKRQSVAFWCNPISGHATLYWYQQILGQGPKLLIQFQNNGVVDDSQLPKDRFSAERLKGVDSTLKIQPAKLEDSAVYLCASSIYPREDRGSPLHFGNGTRLTVT.

The chain recombines TRBV5-4 with TRBJ2-1; tentative D call: TRBD1 (6 bases). The V end was cut by 6 bases, the J end by 6 bases, with 19 bases between. Per germline, CDR1 SGHNT and CDR2 YYREEE (reference sequence). This CDR3 spans 15 amino acids. For the CDR3, the DNA is TGTGCCAGCAACCAGGCCGGGTACAGGGTCAATGAGCAGTTCTTC. Its protein product is CASNQAGYRVNEQFF.

V gene TRBV29-1 combines with J gene TRBJ2-1; 11 bases match TRBD2. This CDR3 region has 15 residues. In germline, CDR1 is SQVTM, CDR2 ANQGSEA. With V trimmed by 1 base and J by 5 bases, 4 bases remained unmatched. The CDR3 loop is CSVEGGLAVNNEQFF. The CDR3 region has the DNA TGCAGCGTTGAAGGGGGACTAGCGGTAAACAATGAGCAGTTCTTC.

For the CDR3, the DNA is TGTGCCAGCAGTTTACAGGGGTTCGGCTCCTACAATGAGCAGTTCTTC. Protein: CASSLQGFGSYNEQFF. The chain carries TRBV28 and TRBJ2-1; D is perhaps TRBD1 (6 bases). CDR3 length: 16 residues. The germline gives CDR1 MDHEN, CDR2 SYDVKM. V shed 2 bases and J shed 0 bases, with 11 bases lying between them.

The chain employs TRBV7-9 and TRBJ2-7, with 7 bases fitting TRBD1. V dropped 1 base and J dropped 0; count of bases not matched to a gene: 9. Germline CDR1 and CDR2: SEHNR and FQNEAQ (reference sequence). This CDR3 has 17 residues. This CDR3 reads CASSLVRPGTDSYEQYF. DNA of the CDR3: TGTGCCAGCAGCTTAGTTAGACCTGGGACAGACTCCTACGAGCAGTACTTC.

This clone was observed a handful of times. The chain employs TRBV10-3 and TRBJ1-1; D is unresolved. Per the germline V gene, CDR1 is ENHRY and CDR2 is SYGVKD. The CDR3 consists of 13 residues. Trimming pared 3 bases from V and 0 bases from J, leaving 5 bases between. The CDR3 is CAISENMNTEAFF. The CDR3 region has the DNA TGTGCCATCAGTGAAAATATGAACACTGAAGCTTTCTTT.

V gene TRBV6-5 combines with J gene TRBJ1-6, with TRBD1 as a possible D gene (6 bases). Germline V gene lookup returns CDR1 MNHEY and CDR2 SVGAGI. This CDR3 contains 14 residues. Trimming cost V 2 bases and J 9 bases, with 11 bases left between them. Here the CDR3 DNA reads TGTGCCAGCAGTTACAGAGGACAGCTTTCACCCCTCCACTTT. Amino acid sequence: CASSYRGQLSPLHF.

The rearrangement links TRBV5-4 to TRBJ2-5; D possibly corresponds to TRBD2 (6 bases). V was cut by 3 bases and J by 0 bases, with 9 bases left in between. Germline assignment: CDR1 SGHNT and CDR2 YYREEE (reference sequence). The CDR3 runs to 14 residues. The CDR3 region is CASSWGDYQETQYF. CDR3 DNA: TGTGCCAGCAGCTGGGGGGACTACCAAGAGACCCAGTACTTC.

The gene calls are TRBV6-1 and TRBJ2-7; a possible D gene is TRBD1 (5 bases). The CDR3 totals 17 residues. Germline assignment: CDR1 MNHNS and CDR2 SASEGT. Trimming took 1 base from V and 2 from J, leaving 18 bases between them. The CDR3 DNA sequence: TGTGCCAGCAGTGAAGGAGGTTGGGGCAGGTCCACCTACGAGCAGTACTTC. This translates into CASSEGGWGRSTYEQYF.